The 15 T cell receptor beta chains presented below share a single source sample, sequenced in a study of shared clonotypes between healthy human individuals. The data were produced by immunoSEQ multiplex PCR, yet TCRdb's version contains in-frame clones alone and is incomplete. This sample has roughly 1,500,000 clones, with 95% to 99% found just once. The sample comprised naive CD4+ T cells sorted from blood. The sample's subset: CD45RA+ positively selected. All receptors come from a man younger than 40 in good health.

The chain employs TRBV10-3 and TRBJ2-2; tentatively, D is TRBD2 (6 bases). Germline V gene sequence: CDR1 ENHRY, CDR2 SYGVKD. The CDR3 totals 16 residues. Trimming shortened V by 4 bases and J by 3 bases, and 15 bases separated the two germline ends. The CDR3 DNA is TGTGCCATCAGTGGGACGAGGGGACTTCACACCGGGGAGCTGTTTTTT. Its translation is CAISGTRGLHTGELFF.

The rearrangement joins TRBV5-6 to TRBJ2-7; D ambiguous. Trimming pared 4 bases from V and 0 bases from J, leaving 17 bases between. Germline V gene data show CDR1 as SGHDT and CDR2 as YYEEEE. The CDR3 contains 16 residues. CDR3 in DNA: TGTGCCAGCAGCCTCACGACCCTCCATAGCTCCTACGAGCAGTACTTC. It specifies CASSLTTLHSSYEQYF.

The chain employs TRBV30 and TRBJ2-5; TRBD2 is a possible D gene (5 bases). CDR1 and CDR2 from the germline V gene are GTSNPN and SVGIG (reference sequence). The CDR3 spans 15 residues. The V gene lost 0 bases and the J gene lost 5 bases, with 16 bases spanning the gap. CDR3 loop: CAWSVPGRRGETQYF. Here the CDR3 DNA reads TGTGCCTGGAGTGTACCAGGACGCCGAGGGGAGACCCAGTACTTC.

As concerns this clone: In the same sample, other DNA sequences code for this CDR3. V is TRBV11-3 and J is TRBJ2-3; D unclear. The CDR3 contains 13 residues. Between the trimmed V and J ends, which lost 3 bases and 1 base, there was a span of 5 bases. Germline values: CDR1 SGHNT, CDR2 YENEEA. CDR3 loop: CASSLGGTDTQYF. The CDR3 DNA is TGTGCCAGCAGCTTGGGCGGCACAGATACGCAGTATTTT.

This chain connects TRBV4-2 to TRBJ2-5; 9 positions agree with TRBD1. This CDR3 spans 15 amino acids. V shed 3 bases and J 5 bases; nucleotides not matched to a gene: 7. Germline CDR1 and CDR2: LGHNA and YNFKEQ. CDR3: CASSQWTGVTETQYF. CDR3 bases: TGTGCCAGCAGCCAGTGGACAGGGGTCACCGAGACCCAGTACTTC.

The chain links TRBV5-1 to TRBJ2-7, with a possible D match to TRBD1 (5 bases). Germline V CDR1 and CDR2: SGHRS, YFSETQ. This CDR3 has 14 amino acids. V lost 4 bases and J lost 0, with 11 bases in between. CDR3 sequence (DNA): TGCGCCAGCAGCAAACAGGTGTTCTCCTACGAGCAGTACTTC. It translates to CASSKQVFSYEQYF.

The chain employs TRBV28 and TRBJ1-5, with a weak D call TRBD1 (6 bases). CDR3 size: 14 residues. Germline loops: CDR1 MDHEN, CDR2 SYDVKM. V lost 3 bases and J lost 2, with 8 bases in between. The CDR3 region has the DNA TGTGCCAGCAGTTTCAGGGGACGCAATCAGCCCCAGCATTTT. As protein: CASSFRGRNQPQHF.

This chain joins TRBV4-1 and TRBJ2-3; 9 bases agree with TRBD1. Germline V gives CDR1 MGHRA, CDR2 YSYEKL. The length of the CDR3 is 15 residues. J gave up 6 bases and V 3 bases, and 7 bases lay outside the gene matches. In DNA, the CDR3 is TGCGCCAGCAGCCAGCCGGGACAGGGTTCGGATACGCAGTATTTT. Encoded protein: CASSQPGQGSDTQYF.

J is TRBJ2-2 and V is TRBV5-1, with 8 bases lining up with TRBD2. Looked up from germline, CDR1 is SGHRS and CDR2 is YFSETQ. This CDR3 is built from 16 residues. Trimming at V came to 0 bases and at J to 4 bases, leaving 5 bases not matched to a gene. For the CDR3, the DNA is TGCGCCAGCAGCTTGGGCCCAGCGGGAGCCACCGGGGAGCTGTTTTTT. Residues: CASSLGPAGATGELFF.

V usage is TRBV6-1 and J usage is TRBJ2-7; D perhaps matches TRBD2 (5 bases). V shed 4 bases and J shed 1 base, with 11 bases lying between them. The CDR3 has 14 amino acids. Germline CDR1 is MNHNS and CDR2 is SASEGT. CDR3 loop: CASSVAGVSYEQYF. Here the CDR3 DNA reads TGTGCCAGCAGTGTTGCGGGTGTTTCCTACGAGCAGTACTTC.

This chain uses TRBV9 with TRBJ2-1, with 9 bases aligning to TRBD1. V lost 3 bases to trimming and J lost 8 bases; unmatched junction nucleotides: 9. Looked up from germline, CDR1 is SGDLS and CDR2 is YYNGEE. The CDR3 length is 15 residues. Here the CDR3 reads CASSDSGTGFDEQFF. CDR3 nucleotides: TGTGCCAGCAGCGATTCCGGGACAGGGTTCGATGAGCAGTTCTTC.

The rearrangement uses TRBV4-1 and TRBJ1-5, with TRBD1 as a possible D gene (5 bases). The CDR3 contains 14 residues. V gave up 1 base and J gave up 6 bases, with 10 bases separating them. Germline V gene data show CDR1 as MGHRA and CDR2 as YSYEKL. DNA for the CDR3: TGCGCCAGCAGCCAAGGGGGGAGAGCTCAGCCCCAGCATTTT. Amino acid sequence: CASSQGGRAQPQHF.

The chain combines TRBV7-8 with TRBJ1-2; possibly TRBD1 for D (5 bases). The CDR3 is 14 residues long. V gave up 1 base and J gave up 0 bases, with 6 bases separating them. Germline loops: CDR1 SGHVS, CDR2 FQNEAQ. The CDR3 reads CASSLGRANYGYTF. In DNA form, the CDR3 reads TGTGCCAGCAGCTTAGGCAGGGCTAACTATGGCTACACCTTC.

This chain joins TRBV25-1 and TRBJ2-3; 7 bases match TRBD1. Trimming at V came to 5 bases and at J to 4 bases, leaving 9 bases not matched to a gene. From germline, CDR1 is MGHDK and CDR2 SYGVNS. The CDR3 spans 15 residues. CDR3 amino acids: CASSRDRANADTQYF. The CDR3 DNA sequence: TGTGCCAGCAGTCGAGACAGGGCGAATGCAGATACGCAGTATTTT.

This chain links TRBV28 with TRBJ1-5, with 9 bases aligning to TRBD1. J was trimmed by 6 bases and V by 6 bases; bases with no gene match: 18. The CDR3 is 18 residues long. Germline assignment: CDR1 MDHEN and CDR2 SYDVKM. The CDR3 coding sequence is TGTGCCAGCAGCCGCCCCCCAGCCGGGACAGGGTTCGGTCAGCCCCAGCATTTT. It is translated as CASSRPPAGTGFGQPQHF.